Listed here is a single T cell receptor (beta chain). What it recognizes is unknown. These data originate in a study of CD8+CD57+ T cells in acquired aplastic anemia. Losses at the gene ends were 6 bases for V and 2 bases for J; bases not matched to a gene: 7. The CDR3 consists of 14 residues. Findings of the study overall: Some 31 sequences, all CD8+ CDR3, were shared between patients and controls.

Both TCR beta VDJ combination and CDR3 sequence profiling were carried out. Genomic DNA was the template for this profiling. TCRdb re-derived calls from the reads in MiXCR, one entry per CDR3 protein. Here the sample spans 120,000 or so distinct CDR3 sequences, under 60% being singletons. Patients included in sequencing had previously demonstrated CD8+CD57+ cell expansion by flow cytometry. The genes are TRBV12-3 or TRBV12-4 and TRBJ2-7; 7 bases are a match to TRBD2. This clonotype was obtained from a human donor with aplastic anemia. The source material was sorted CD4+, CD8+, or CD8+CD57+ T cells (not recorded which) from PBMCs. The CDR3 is CASRRGGRTYEQYF. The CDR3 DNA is TGTGCCAGCAGGCGGGGCGGGAGAACCTACGAGCAGTACTTC.